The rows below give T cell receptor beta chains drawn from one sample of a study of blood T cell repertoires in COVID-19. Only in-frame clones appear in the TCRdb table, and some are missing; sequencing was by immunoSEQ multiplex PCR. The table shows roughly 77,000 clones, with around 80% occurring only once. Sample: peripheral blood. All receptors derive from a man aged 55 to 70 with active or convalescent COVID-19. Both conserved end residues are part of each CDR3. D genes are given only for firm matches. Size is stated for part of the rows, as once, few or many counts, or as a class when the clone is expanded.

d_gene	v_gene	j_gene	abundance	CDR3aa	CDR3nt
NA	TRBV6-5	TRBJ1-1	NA	CASSYNRNTEAFF	TGTGCCAGCAGTTACAACAGGAACACTGAAGCTTTCTTT
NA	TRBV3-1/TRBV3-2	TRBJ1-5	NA	CASSQEDKFSNSNQPQHF	TGTGCCAGCAGCCAAGAGGACAAGTTCAGCAATAGCAATCAGCCCCAGCATTTT
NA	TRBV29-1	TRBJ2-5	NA	CSVLAVQETQYF	TGCAGCGTCCTGGCGGTCCAAGAGACCCAGTACTTC
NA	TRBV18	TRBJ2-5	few	CASSPETRSQETQYF	TGTGCCAGCTCACCTGAAACTAGGAGTCAAGAGACCCAGTACTTC
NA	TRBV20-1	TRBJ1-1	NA	CSATVAEAFF	TGCAGTGCTACGGTGGCTGAAGCTTTCTTT
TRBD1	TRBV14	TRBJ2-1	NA	CASSQDGDRRFF	TGTGCCAGCAGCCAAGATGGGGACAGACGGTTCTTC
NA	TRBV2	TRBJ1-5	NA	CASGGQENQPQHF	TGTGCCAGCGGCGGGCAGGAGAATCAGCCCCAGCATTTT
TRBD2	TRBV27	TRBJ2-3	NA	CASGTSGGGTQYF	TGTGCCAGCGGGACTAGCGGGGGAGGTACGCAGTATTTT
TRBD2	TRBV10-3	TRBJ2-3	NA	CAISAIRGVTDTQYF	TGTGCCATCAGTGCGATACGGGGGGTCACAGATACGCAGTATTTT
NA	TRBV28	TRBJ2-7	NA	CASSLTLGSSYEQYF	TGTGCCAGCAGTTTAACCCTCGGGAGCTCCTACGAGCAGTACTTC
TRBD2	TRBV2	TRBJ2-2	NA	CASNYLSGAGELFF	TGTGCCAGCAATTATCTTAGCGGGGCCGGGGAGCTGTTTTTT
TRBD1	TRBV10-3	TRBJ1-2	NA	CAISEREQGLYGYTF	TGTGCCATCAGTGAGCGGGAACAGGGGTTGTATGGCTACACCTTC
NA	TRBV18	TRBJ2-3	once	CASSSKAAKATDTQYF	TGTGCCAGCTCATCGAAGGCGGCGAAAGCCACAGATACGCAGTATTTT
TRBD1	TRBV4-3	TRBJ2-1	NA	CASSQVGTGVYNEQFF	TGCGCCAGCAGCCAAGTCGGGACAGGAGTTTACAATGAGCAGTTCTTC
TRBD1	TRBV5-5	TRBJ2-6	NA	CASSLAVTGAGGANVLTF	TGTGCCAGCAGCTTGGCGGTGACAGGGGCAGGGGGGGCCAACGTCCTGACTTTC
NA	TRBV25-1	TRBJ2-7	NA	CASSEVTGLAYEQYF	TGTGCCAGCAGTGAGGTGACGGGCTTAGCGTACGAGCAGTACTTC
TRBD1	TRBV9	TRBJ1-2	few	CASSVDRLRTGGNYGYTF	TGTGCCAGCAGCGTAGACCGACTTCGGACAGGGGGGAACTATGGCTACACCTTC
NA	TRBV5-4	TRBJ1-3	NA	CASSLGGHGSGNTIYF	TGTGCCAGCAGCTTGGGAGGTCACGGGTCTGGAAACACCATATATTTT
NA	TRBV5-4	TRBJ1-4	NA	CASSYEGATNEKLFF	TGTGCCAGCAGCTACGAGGGTGCAACTAATGAAAAACTGTTTTTT
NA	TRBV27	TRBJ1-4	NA	CASSSREKLFF	TGTGCCAGCAGTTCCAGAGAAAAACTGTTTTTT
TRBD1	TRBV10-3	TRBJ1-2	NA	CAISPQGDPYGYTF	TGTGCCATCAGCCCACAGGGGGATCCGTATGGCTACACCTTC
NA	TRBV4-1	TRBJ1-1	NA	CASSIGGEAFF	TGCGCCAGCAGCATAGGGGGTGAAGCTTTCTTT